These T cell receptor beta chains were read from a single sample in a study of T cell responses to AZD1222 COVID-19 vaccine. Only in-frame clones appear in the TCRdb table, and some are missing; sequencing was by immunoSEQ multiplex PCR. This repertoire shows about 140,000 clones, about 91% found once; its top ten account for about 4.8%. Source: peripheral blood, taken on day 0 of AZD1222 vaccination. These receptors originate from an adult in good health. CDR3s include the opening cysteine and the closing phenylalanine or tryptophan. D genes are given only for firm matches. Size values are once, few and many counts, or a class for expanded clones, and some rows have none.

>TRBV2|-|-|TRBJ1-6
CASRWGRDNSPLHF
TGTGCCAGCCGGTGGGGCAGGGATAATTCACCCCTCCACTTT
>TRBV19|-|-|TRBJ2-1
CASSAIRFLNEQFF
TGTGCCAGTAGCGCTATCAGGTTTCTCAATGAGCAGTTCTTC
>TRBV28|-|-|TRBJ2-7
CASSLRRGLTYEQYF
TGTGCCAGCAGTTTACGGCGGGGGCTGACCTACGAGCAGTACTTC
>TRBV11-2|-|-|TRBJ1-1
CASSLRSWDTEAFF
TGTGCCAGCAGCTTGAGGTCTTGGGACACTGAAGCTTTCTTT
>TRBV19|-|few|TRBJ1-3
CASINWGGENTIYF
TGTGCCAGTATCAACTGGGGGGGAGAAAACACCATATATTTT
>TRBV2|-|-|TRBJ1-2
CASSEWVGGYTF
TGTGCCAGCAGTGAGTGGGTGGGAGGCTACACCTTC
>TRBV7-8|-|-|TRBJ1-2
CASSLGRETANYGYTF
TGTGCCAGCAGCTTAGGGCGGGAAACCGCTAACTATGGCTACACCTTC
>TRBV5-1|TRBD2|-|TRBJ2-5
CASSLALGGSGRTQETQYF
TGCGCCAGCAGCTTGGCCCTCGGAGGTAGCGGGAGGACCCAAGAGACCCAGTACTTC
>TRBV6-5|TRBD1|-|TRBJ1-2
CASRPTGGTGGYTF
TGTGCCAGCAGACCGACAGGGGGGACCGGTGGCTACACCTTC
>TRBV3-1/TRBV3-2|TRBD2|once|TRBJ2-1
CASSQDAGLAGGPKQFF
TGTGCCAGCAGCCAAGATGCCGGACTAGCGGGAGGGCCTAAGCAGTTCTTC
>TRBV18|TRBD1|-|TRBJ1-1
CASSPNRDSVNTEAFF
TGTGCCAGCTCACCAAACCGGGACAGCGTGAACACTGAAGCTTTCTTT
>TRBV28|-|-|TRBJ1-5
CASSSAGAGSNQPQHF
TGTGCCAGCAGTTCCGCTGGGGCAGGTAGCAATCAGCCCCAGCATTTT
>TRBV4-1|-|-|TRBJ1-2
CASSQDPGAYGYTF
TGCGCCAGCAGCCAAGATCCCGGGGCCTATGGCTACACCTTC
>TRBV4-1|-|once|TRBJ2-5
CASSQAEKGRETQYF
TGCGCCAGCAGCCAAGCAGAGAAGGGGAGGGAGACCCAGTACTTC
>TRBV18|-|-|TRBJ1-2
CASSPRGLTNYGYTF
TGTGCCAGCTCACCCCGGGGACTAACTAACTATGGCTACACCTTC
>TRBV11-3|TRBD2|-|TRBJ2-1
CASSLGTGGSLNEQFF
TGTGCCAGCAGCTTAGGGACGGGCGGGAGCCTAAATGAGCAGTTCTTC
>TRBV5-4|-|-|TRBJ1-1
CASSKQGGEAFF
TGTGCCAGCAGCAAACAAGGGGGTGAAGCTTTCTTT
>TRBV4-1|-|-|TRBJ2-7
CASSQEAYRLQYF
TGCGCCAGCAGCCAAGAAGCATATAGGCTACAGTACTTC
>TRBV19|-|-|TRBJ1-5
CASSATGLQPQHF
TGTGCCAGTAGTGCCACAGGGCTTCAGCCCCAGCATTTT
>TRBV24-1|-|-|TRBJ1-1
CATSDLVLSGEAFF
TGTGCCACCAGTGATTTAGTTCTGTCCGGTGAAGCTTTCTTT
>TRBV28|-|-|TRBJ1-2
CASSPTGQSNYGYTF
TGTGCCAGCAGTCCCACAGGGCAATCTAACTATGGCTACACCTTC
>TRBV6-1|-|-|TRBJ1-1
CASSDGENTEAFF
TGTGCCAGCAGTGATGGAGAAAACACTGAAGCTTTCTTT
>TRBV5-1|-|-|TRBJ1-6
CASSLEGYNSPLHF
TGCGCCAGCAGTTTAGAGGGGTATAATTCACCCCTCCACTTT
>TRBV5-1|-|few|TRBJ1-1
CASSFWGSTEAFF
TGCGCCAGCAGCTTCTGGGGGAGCACTGAAGCTTTCTTT
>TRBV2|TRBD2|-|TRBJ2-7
CASSETSGLSYEQYF
TGTGCCAGCAGTGAGACTAGCGGGCTCTCCTACGAGCAGTACTTC
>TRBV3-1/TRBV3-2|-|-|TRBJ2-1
CASSQPGGVGNEQFF
TGTGCCAGCAGCCAACCAGGGGGGGTAGGCAATGAGCAGTTCTTC
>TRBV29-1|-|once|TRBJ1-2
CSVGQNYGYTF
TGCAGCGTAGGGCAGAACTATGGCTACACCTTC
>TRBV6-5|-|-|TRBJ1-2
CASTSQAKVNYGYTF
TGTGCCAGCACCTCTCAGGCTAAAGTAAACTATGGCTACACCTTC
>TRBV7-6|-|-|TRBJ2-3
CASSEDSQGETATNLSTDTQYF
TGTGCCAGCAGCGAAGACTCGCAGGGAGAGACGGCCACCAACCTCAGCACAGATACGCAGTATTTT
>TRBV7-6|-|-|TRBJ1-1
CASSPGAGRAINEAFF
TGTGCCAGCAGTCCAGGGGCGGGTCGGGCGATCAATGAAGCTTTCTTT
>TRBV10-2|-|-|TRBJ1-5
CASSAQGRNQPQHF
TGCGCCAGCAGTGCACAGGGTCGAAATCAGCCCCAGCATTTT
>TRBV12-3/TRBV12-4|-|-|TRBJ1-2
CASSLSPRYGYTF
TGTGCCAGCAGTTTATCCCCCCGCTATGGCTACACCTTC
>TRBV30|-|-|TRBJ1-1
CAWARTQTEAFF
TGTGCCTGGGCCCGGACACAAACTGAAGCTTTCTTT
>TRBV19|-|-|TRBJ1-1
CASSIDGTSGTEAFF
TGTGCCAGTAGTATAGATGGGACCTCGGGGACTGAAGCTTTCTTT
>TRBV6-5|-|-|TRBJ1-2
CASRMGAVYGYTF
TGTGCCAGCAGGATGGGGGCGGTCTATGGCTACACCTTC
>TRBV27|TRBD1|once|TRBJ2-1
CASWDRSNEQFF
TGTGCCAGCTGGGACAGGTCCAATGAGCAGTTCTTC
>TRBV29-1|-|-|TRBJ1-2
CSVESQGLFYGYTF
TGCAGCGTTGAAAGCCAGGGGCTCTTCTATGGCTACACCTTC
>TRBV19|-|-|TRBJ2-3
CASSVYGTDTQYF
TGTGCCAGTAGTGTATATGGGACAGATACGCAGTATTTT
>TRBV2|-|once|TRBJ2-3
CARDRDTQYF
TGTGCCAGAGATCGAGATACGCAGTATTTT
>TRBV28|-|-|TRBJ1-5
CASNREEDQPQHF
TGTGCCAGCAACAGAGAGGAAGATCAGCCCCAGCATTTT
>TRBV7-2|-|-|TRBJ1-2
CASSLVGLTNYGYTF
TGTGCCAGCAGCTTGGTCGGACTGACTAACTATGGCTACACCTTC
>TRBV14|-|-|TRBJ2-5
CASSQGHNLLGTQYF
TGTGCCAGCAGCCAAGGACACAACCTCCTAGGGACCCAGTACTTC
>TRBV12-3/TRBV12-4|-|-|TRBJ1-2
CASSFRTNYGYTF
TGTGCCAGCAGTTTCCGGACTAACTATGGCTACACCTTC
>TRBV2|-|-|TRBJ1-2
CASSVNTNYGYTF
TGTGCCAGCAGTGTGAACACTAACTATGGCTACACCTTC
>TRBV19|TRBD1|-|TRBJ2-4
CASSAGQGYIQYF
TGTGCCAGTAGTGCTGGACAGGGGTACATTCAGTACTTC
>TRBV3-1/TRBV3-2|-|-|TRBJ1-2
CASSQGTAPDGYTF
TGTGCCAGCAGCCAAGGGACAGCTCCGGATGGCTACACCTTC
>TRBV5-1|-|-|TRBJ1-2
CASSPGPEAGYTF
TGCGCCAGCAGCCCGGGACCGGAGGCGGGCTACACCTTC
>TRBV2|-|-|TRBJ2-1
CASRVGVYNEQFF
TGTGCCAGCAGGGTTGGGGTCTACAATGAGCAGTTCTTC
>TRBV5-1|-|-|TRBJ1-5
CASSLSGTNEPQHF
TGCGCCAGCAGCTTGTCCGGGACAAATGAGCCCCAGCATTTT
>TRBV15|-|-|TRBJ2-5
CATSRDSLLQETQYF
TGTGCCACCAGCAGAGATAGTCTCCTCCAAGAGACCCAGTACTTC
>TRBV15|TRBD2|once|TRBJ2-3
CATSRELAGSTDTQYF
TGTGCCACCAGCAGAGAACTAGCGGGTAGCACAGATACGCAGTATTTT
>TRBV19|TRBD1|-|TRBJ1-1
CATGDRGGKNTEAFF
TGTGCCACCGGGGACAGGGGGGGAAAGAACACTGAAGCTTTCTTT
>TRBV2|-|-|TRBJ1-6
CASKPDSNSPLHF
TGTGCCAGCAAGCCAGACAGCAATTCACCCCTCCACTTT
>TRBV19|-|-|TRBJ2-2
CASSRISGSTGELFF
TGTGCCAGTAGCAGAATCTCAGGGTCCACCGGGGAGCTGTTTTTT
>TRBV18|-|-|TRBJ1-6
CASSPPAGINSPLHF
TGTGCCAGCTCACCACCGGCAGGGATTAATTCACCCCTCCACTTT